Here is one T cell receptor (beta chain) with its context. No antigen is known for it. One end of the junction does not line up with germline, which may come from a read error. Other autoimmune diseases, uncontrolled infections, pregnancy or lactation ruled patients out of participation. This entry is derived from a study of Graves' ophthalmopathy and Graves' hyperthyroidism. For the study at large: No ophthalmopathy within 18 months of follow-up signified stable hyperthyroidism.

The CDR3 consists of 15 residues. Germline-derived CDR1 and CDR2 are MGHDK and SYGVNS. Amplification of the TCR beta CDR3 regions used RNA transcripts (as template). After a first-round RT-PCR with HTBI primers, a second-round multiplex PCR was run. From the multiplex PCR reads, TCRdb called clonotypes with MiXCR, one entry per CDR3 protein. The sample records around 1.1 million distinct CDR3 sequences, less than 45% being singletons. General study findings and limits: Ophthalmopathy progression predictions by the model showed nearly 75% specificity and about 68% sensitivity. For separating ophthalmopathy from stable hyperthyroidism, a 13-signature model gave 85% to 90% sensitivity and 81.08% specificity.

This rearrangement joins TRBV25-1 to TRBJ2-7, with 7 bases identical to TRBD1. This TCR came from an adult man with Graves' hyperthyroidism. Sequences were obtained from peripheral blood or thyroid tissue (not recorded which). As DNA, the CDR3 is TGTGCCTGCAGCGTTGTGACCGGGACAGACTACGAGCAGTACTTC. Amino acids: CACSVVTGTDYEQYF.